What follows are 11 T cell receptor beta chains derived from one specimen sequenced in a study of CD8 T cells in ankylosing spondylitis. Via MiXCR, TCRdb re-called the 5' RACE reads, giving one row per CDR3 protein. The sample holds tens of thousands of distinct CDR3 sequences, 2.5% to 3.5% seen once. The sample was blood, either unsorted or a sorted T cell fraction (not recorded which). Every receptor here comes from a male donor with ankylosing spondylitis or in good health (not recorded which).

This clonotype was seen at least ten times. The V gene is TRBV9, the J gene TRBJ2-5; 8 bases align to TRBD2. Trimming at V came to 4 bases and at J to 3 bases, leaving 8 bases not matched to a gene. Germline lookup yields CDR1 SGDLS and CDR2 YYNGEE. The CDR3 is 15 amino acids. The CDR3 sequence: CASSPGLGVEETQYF. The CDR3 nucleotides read TGTGCCAGCAGCCCGGGACTAGGGGTTGAAGAGACCCAGTACTTC.

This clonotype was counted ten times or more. CDR3 residues: CASSETDTEAFF. DNA for the CDR3: TGTGCCAGCAGCGAGACAGACACTGAAGCTTTCTTT. The chain couples TRBV9 to TRBJ1-1, with a weak D call TRBD1 (5 bases). V was pared by 3 bases and J by 3 bases, with 6 bases between. This CDR3 contains 12 residues. Germline-derived CDR1 and CDR2 are SGDLS and YYNGEE.

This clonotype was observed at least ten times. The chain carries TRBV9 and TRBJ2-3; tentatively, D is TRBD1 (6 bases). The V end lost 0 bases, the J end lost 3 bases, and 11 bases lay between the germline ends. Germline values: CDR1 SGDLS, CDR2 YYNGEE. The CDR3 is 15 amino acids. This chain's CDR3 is CASSVVLGGTDTQYF. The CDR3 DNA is TGTGCCAGCAGCGTAGTCCTAGGGGGAACAGATACGCAGTATTTT.

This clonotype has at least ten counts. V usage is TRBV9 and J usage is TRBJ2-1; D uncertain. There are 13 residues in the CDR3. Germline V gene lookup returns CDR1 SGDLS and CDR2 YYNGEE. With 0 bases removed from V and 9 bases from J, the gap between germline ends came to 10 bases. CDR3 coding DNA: TGTGCCAGCAGCGTAGCCGGGTTTAGTGAGCAGTTCTTC. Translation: CASSVAGFSEQFF.

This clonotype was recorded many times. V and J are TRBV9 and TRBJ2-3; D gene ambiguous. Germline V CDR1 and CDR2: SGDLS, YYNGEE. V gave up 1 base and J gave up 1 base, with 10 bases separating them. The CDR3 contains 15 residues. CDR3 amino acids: CASSVYSAGTDTQYF. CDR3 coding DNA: TGTGCCAGCAGCGTATACAGCGCTGGCACAGATACGCAGTATTTT.

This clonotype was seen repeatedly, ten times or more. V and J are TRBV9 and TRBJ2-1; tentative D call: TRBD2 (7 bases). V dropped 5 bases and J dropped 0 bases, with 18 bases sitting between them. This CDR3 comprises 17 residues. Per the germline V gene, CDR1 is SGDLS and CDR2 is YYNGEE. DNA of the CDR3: TGTGCCAGCAGAACCGGGGGGCTCGGGGCCTCCTACAATGAGCAGTTCTTC. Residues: CASRTGGLGASYNEQFF. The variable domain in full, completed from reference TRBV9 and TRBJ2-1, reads DSGVTQTPKHLITATGQRVTLRCSPRSGDLSVYWYQQSLDQGLQFLIQYYNGEERAKGNILERFSAQQFPDLHSELNLSSLELGDSALYFCASRTGGLGASYNEQFFGPGTRLTVL.

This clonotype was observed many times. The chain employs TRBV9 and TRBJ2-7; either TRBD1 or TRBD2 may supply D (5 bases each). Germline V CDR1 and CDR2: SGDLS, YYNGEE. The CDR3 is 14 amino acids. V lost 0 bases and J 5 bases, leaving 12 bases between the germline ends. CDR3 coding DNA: TGTGCCAGCAGCGTAGATCCGGGGCGGGACGAGCAGTACTTC. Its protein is CASSVDPGRDEQYF.

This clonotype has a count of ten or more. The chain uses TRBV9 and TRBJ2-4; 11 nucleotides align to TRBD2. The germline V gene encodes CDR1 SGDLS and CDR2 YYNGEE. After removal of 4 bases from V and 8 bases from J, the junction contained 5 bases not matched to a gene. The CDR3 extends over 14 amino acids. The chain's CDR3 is CASSTSGSWDIQYF. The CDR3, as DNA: TGTGCCAGCAGCACTAGCGGGAGCTGGGACATTCAGTACTTC.

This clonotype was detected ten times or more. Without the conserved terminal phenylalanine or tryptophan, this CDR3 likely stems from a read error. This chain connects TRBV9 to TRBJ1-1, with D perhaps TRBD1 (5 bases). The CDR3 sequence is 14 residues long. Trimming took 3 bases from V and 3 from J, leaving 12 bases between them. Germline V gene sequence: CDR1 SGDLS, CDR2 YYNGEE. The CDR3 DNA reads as TGTGCCAGCAGCGACGGGGGAATTGACACTGAAGCTTTCCTT. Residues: CASSDGGIDTEAFL.

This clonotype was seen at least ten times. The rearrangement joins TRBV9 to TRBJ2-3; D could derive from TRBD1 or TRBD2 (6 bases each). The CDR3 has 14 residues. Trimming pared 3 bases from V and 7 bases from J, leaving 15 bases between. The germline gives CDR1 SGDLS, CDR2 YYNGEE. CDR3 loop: CASSAGEGGYTQYF. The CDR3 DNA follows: TGTGCCAGCAGCGCTGGGGAAGGGGGGTATACGCAGTATTTT.

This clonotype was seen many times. CDR3 DNA sequence: TGTGCCAGCAGCACGAAAGAGGGCTCCGGGGAGCTGTTTTTT. Its protein product is CASSTKEGSGELFF. This sequence joins TRBV9 and TRBJ2-2; possibly TRBD2 for D (5 bases). Germline CDR1 SGDLS, CDR2 YYNGEE. The CDR3 runs to 14 residues. V was shortened by 4 bases and J by 6 bases, with 13 bases between the two germline ends.